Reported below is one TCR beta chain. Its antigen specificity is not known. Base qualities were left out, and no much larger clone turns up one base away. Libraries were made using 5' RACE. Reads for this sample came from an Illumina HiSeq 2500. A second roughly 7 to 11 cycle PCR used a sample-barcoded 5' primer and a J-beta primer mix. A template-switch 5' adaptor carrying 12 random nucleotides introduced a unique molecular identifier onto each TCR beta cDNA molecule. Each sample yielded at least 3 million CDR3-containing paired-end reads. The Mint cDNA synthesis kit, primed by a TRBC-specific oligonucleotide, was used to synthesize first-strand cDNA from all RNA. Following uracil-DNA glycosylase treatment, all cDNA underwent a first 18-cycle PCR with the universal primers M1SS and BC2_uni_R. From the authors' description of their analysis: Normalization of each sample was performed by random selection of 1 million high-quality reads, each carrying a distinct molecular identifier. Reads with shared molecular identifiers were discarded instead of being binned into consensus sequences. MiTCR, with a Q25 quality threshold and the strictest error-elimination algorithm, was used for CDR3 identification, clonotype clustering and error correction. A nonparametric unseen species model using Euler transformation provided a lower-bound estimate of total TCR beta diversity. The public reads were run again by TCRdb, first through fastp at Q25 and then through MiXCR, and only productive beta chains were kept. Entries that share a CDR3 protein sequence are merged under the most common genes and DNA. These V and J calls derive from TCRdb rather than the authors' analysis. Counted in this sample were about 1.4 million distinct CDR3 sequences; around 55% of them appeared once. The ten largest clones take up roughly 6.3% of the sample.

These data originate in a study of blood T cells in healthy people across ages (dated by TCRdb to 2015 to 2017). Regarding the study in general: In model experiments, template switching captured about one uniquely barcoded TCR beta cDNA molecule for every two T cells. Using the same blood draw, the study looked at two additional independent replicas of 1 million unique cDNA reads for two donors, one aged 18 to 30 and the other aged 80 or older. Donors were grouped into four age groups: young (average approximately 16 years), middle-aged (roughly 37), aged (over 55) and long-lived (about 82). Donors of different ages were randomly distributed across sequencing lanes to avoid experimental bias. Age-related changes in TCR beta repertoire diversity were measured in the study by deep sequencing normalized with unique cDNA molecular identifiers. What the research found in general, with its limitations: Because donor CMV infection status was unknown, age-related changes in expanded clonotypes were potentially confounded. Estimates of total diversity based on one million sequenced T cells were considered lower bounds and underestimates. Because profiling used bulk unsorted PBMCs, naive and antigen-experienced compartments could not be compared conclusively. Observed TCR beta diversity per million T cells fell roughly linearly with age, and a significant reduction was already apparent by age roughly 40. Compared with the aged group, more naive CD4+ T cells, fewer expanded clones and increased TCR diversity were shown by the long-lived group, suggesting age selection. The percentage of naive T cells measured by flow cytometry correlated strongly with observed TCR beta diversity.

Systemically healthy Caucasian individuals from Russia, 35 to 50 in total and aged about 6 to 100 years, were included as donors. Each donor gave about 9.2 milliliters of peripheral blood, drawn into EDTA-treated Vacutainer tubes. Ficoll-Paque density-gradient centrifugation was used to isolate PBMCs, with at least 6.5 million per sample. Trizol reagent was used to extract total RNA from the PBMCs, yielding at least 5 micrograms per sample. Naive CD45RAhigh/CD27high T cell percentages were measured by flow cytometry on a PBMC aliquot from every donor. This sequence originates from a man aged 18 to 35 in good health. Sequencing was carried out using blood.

At the DNA level, the sequence is TGTGCCAGCAGCCAAGCTAACGATGAAGCTTTCTTT. Protein translation: CASSQANDEAFF. The sequence is built from TRBV3-1 and TRBJ1-1; the D gene identity is not certain. CDR1 LGHDT and CDR2 YNNKEL were looked up in the germline V gene (reference sequence). Between the V and J ends, shortened by 1 base and 7 bases respectively, the junction contains 7 bases. The CDR3, from cysteine to phenylalanine, totals 12 residues. Of the read, only the CDR3 DNA is kept; its 36 bases are in frame from base 1.